The source of this T cell receptor (beta chain) is a study of blood T cell repertoires in COVID-19. About the study: PBMCs, B-cell-depleted T cells, or T cells provided the cDNA or gDNA that made up the material.

Generated by immunoSEQ multiplex PCR, the TCRdb table keeps only in-frame clones and is missing some. This table holds some 96,000 clones, 86% found once. Sequencing used peripheral blood. This receptor was identified in a man older than 75 with acute or convalescent COVID-19.

The CDR3 loop is CASGDWGTDTQYF. For the CDR3, the DNA is TGTGCCAGTGGGGACTGGGGCACAGATACGCAGTATTTT. The rearrangement links TRBV19 to TRBJ2-3, with D possibly being TRBD2 (6 bases). Per the germline V gene, CDR1 is LNHDA and CDR2 is SQIVND (reference sequence). The CDR3 runs 13 residues. V was shortened by 8 bases and J by 1 base, with 10 bases between the two germline ends.